This TCR beta chain originates from a study of blood T cell repertoires in COVID-19. Study-wide context: The origin of the acute and convalescent COVID-19 samples was the United States, Italy and Spain.

This CDR3 comprises 15 residues. Looked up from germline, CDR1 is MNHEY and CDR2 is SVGEGT. Trimming took 4 bases from V and 2 from J; bases not matched to a gene: 4. Authors' data handling: Using reference gene primer amplification, nucleated cell counts were estimated. Clones were sequenced by immunoSEQ multiplex PCR, and TCRdb holds only the in-frame ones, with some missing. V and J calls and clone size are copied from that table; D and trimming were computed from the DNA. The sample holds approximately 190,000 clones; roughly nine tenths are singletons and the top ten take approximately 23%. The clonotype comes from a woman in her thirties or forties in a cohort exposed to, infected with or recovered from COVID-19 (not recorded which). Material: PBMCs or T cells enriched from blood (not recorded which). The chain uses TRBV6-2 or TRBV6-3 and TRBJ2-3, with 9 bases lining up with TRBD2. CDR3 residues: CASSSRLAVTDTQYF. The CDR3 coding sequence is TGTGCCAGCAGTTCCCGACTAGCGGTCACAGATACGCAGTATTTT.